These T cell receptor beta chains were read from a single sample in a study of vaccination and CD4 T cells after COVID-19. These receptors are not linked to any known antigen. TCRdb independently ran MiXCR on the PCR reads; one entry per CDR3 protein. The sample lists about 21,000 distinct CDR3 sequences; 70% were seen once. Material for sequencing was CD4+ T cells from blood, cultured in vitro. These receptors were obtained from a human donor who had recovered from COVID-19. The CDR3 runs from the conserved cysteine through the conserved F or W. The D gene is left open where the match is weak. Part of the rows lack a size; the others show once, few, many or a class for expanded clones.

J gene	D gene	CDR3 length	V gene	clone size	CDR3 DNA	CDR3 protein
TRBJ1-2	TRBD1	13	TRBV28	-	TGTGCCAGCAGGGAAGGGACAGGGAACGGCTACACCTTC	CASREGTGNGYTF
TRBJ1-3	-	14	TRBV20-1	-	TGCAGTGCTAGTAGTCAGGGCTCTGGAAACACCATATATTTT	CSASSQGSGNTIYF
TRBJ2-5	-	12	TRBV30	-	TGTGCCTGGAGTCTTGGACAAGAGACCCAGTACTTC	CAWSLGQETQYF
TRBJ1-5	-	14	TRBV6-5	few	TGTGCCAGCAGTTACTCGGGGAAGGGGCAGCCCCAGCATTTT	CASSYSGKGQPQHF
TRBJ2-3	-	16	TRBV6-1	-	TGTGCCAGCAGCTGGGGTATGGGAGTGGGTACAGATACGCAGTATTTT	CASSWGMGVGTDTQYF
TRBJ2-5	TRBD2	16	TRBV7-2	-	TGTGCCAGCAGCTTTACCGGGACTAGCGGGAGGGGGACCCAGTACTTC	CASSFTGTSGRGTQYF
TRBJ2-2	-	12	TRBV20-1	-	TGCAGTGCTAGACGGACTACCGGGGAGCTGTTTTTT	CSARRTTGELFF
TRBJ1-5	-	15	TRBV20-1	few	TGCAGTGCTAGGCCAGGGGTGGGCAGCAATCAGCCCCAGCATTTT	CSARPGVGSNQPQHF
TRBJ1-1	-	13	TRBV29-1	-	TGCAGCGTTTTGGGGGGGGGAGACACTGAAGCTTTCTTT	CSVLGGGDTEAFF
TRBJ1-1	-	13	TRBV20-1	few	TGCAGTGCTAGAGATCCGGCGGCCCTTGAAGCTTTCTTT	CSARDPAALEAFF
TRBJ2-2	-	15	TRBV11-2	-	TGTGCCAGCAGCTCCCACAGGGGAGGGACCGGGGAGCTGTTTTTT	CASSSHRGGTGELFF
TRBJ2-7	-	15	TRBV6-1	-	TGTGCCAGCAGGAATAGACACAGGGTATCCTACGAGCAGTACTTC	CASRNRHRVSYEQYF
TRBJ1-2	-	16	TRBV7-9	-	TGTGCCAGCAGCCCCAACACCGTCGGACGGAACTATGGCTACACCTTC	CASSPNTVGRNYGYTF
TRBJ1-1	-	16	TRBV10-3	-	TGTGCCATCAGTGTCTCTAAGGGGGGGGCCAGAACTGAAGCTTTCTTT	CAISVSKGGARTEAFF
TRBJ1-1	-	14	TRBV28	-	TGTGCCAGCAGTTCAGAGATGGCTAGCACTGAAGCTTTCTTT	CASSSEMASTEAFF
TRBJ2-1	-	13	TRBV20-1	-	TGCAGTGCACGTACACTTCTCCGCTTCGAGCAGTTCTTC	CSARTLLRFEQFF
TRBJ1-5	-	13	TRBV18	-	TGTGCCAGCTCACCATCCCAAAATCAGCCCCAGCATTTT	CASSPSQNQPQHF
TRBJ1-3	-	16	TRBV15	-	TGTGCCACCAGCAGAGATCAGCCCAACTCTGGAAACACCATATATTTT	CATSRDQPNSGNTIYF
TRBJ1-6	-	14	TRBV6-2/TRBV6-3	-	TGTGCCAGCACCCTGGATCCAGGGAATTCACCCCTCCACTTT	CASTLDPGNSPLHF
TRBJ1-2	TRBD1	17	TRBV11-2	once	TGTGCCAGCAGCTTAGATTCAGGGACAGGGGGCTTCTATGGCTACACCTTC	CASSLDSGTGGFYGYTF
TRBJ1-6	TRBD1	14	TRBV20-1	-	TGCAGTGCTTCCCGACAGGGCTATAATTCACCCCTCCACTTT	CSASRQGYNSPLHF
TRBJ2-3	TRBD2	14	TRBV20-1	few	TGCAGTGCTAGCCTAGGGACTAGCGGGAGGATGGCGTATTTT	CSASLGTSGRMAYF
TRBJ1-4	-	14	TRBV6-2/TRBV6-3	-	TGTGCCAGCAGTTACGGTGGGACTAATGAAAAACTGTTTTTT	CASSYGGTNEKLFF
TRBJ2-3	-	15	TRBV12-3/TRBV12-4	-	TGTGCCAGCACCCTGGGCGGAGTTGGCACAGATACGCAGTATTTT	CASTLGGVGTDTQYF
TRBJ2-3	-	11	TRBV20-1	few	TGCAGTGCTAGAGAACGATATACGCAGTATTTT	CSARERYTQYF
TRBJ2-7	-	14	TRBV6-5	-	TGTGCCAGCAGTTCCCGTCCCGTTGGCTACGAGCAGTACTTC	CASSSRPVGYEQYF
TRBJ2-5	-	12	TRBV28	-	TGTGCCAGCAGTTGGGGGGAAGAGACCCAGTACTTC	CASSWGEETQYF
TRBJ2-7	-	15	TRBV12-5	-	TGTGCTAGTGGCCCCCGGGGGCAAAGCTCCTACGAGCAGTACTTC	CASGPRGQSSYEQYF
TRBJ2-2	-	12	TRBV21-1	-	TGTGCCAGCAAAACAGCGGCCGGGGAGCTGTTTTTT	CASKTAAGELFF
TRBJ1-2	-	14	TRBV6-1	once	TGTGCCAGCACCCCGGATTCCGGCGGCTATGGCTACACCTTC	CASTPDSGGYGYTF
TRBJ1-5	-	14	TRBV20-1	-	TGCAGTGCTGGTTCAGATAAGCGGAATCAGCCCCAGCATTTT	CSAGSDKRNQPQHF
TRBJ2-7	TRBD1	13	TRBV12-3/TRBV12-4	-	TGTGCCAGCAGTCGAGACAGGGCCTACGAGCAGTACTTC	CASSRDRAYEQYF
TRBJ1-1	-	13	TRBV29-1	-	TGCAGCGTTCAAAGGAGGGAGGCCACTGAAGCTTTCTTT	CSVQRREATEAFF
TRBJ1-1	-	15	TRBV27	few	TGTGCCAGCAGTTTATCGGAGGGCTCGGTCACTGAAGCTTTCTTT	CASSLSEGSVTEAFF
TRBJ2-5	-	15	TRBV7-2	once	TGTGCCAGCACCGACCCCGTTAGGGGCGAAGAGACCCAGTACTTC	CASTDPVRGEETQYF
TRBJ1-2	-	13	TRBV7-2	few	TGTGCCAGCAGCTTAGAGGGGGACTATGGCTACACCTTC	CASSLEGDYGYTF
TRBJ1-2	TRBD1	11	TRBV28	-	TGTGCCAGCAATAGACAGGGCGGCTACACCTTC	CASNRQGGYTF
TRBJ1-2	-	13	TRBV11-2	-	TGTGCCAGCAGCTTAGATCGCAGGGATGGCTACACCTTC	CASSLDRRDGYTF
TRBJ1-2	-	14	TRBV7-7	few	TGTGCTAGCAGCCCTATATTAAGTTCGACTGGCTACACCTTC	CASSPILSSTGYTF